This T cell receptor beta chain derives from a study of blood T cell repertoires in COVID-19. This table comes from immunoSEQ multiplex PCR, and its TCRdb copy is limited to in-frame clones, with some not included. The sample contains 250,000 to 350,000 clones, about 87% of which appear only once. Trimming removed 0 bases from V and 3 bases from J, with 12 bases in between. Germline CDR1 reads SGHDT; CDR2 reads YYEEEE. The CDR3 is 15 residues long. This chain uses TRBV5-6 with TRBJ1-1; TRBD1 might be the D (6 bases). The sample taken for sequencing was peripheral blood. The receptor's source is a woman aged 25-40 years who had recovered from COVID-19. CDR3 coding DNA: TGTGCCAGCAGCTTGGGACAGGCCAGATACACTGAAGCTTTCTTT. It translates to CASSLGQARYTEAFF. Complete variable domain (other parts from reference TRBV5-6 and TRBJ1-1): DAGVTQSPTHLIKTRGQQVTLRCSPKSGHDTVSWYQQALGQGPQFIFQYYEEEERQRGNFPDRFSGHQFPNYSSELNVNALLLGDSALYLCASSLGQARYTEAFFGQGTRLTVV.